This T cell receptor (beta chain) was retrieved from a study of cytomegalovirus exposure and HLA in healthy donors. Germline-derived CDR1 and CDR2 are MNHEY and SVGAGI. V was cut by 4 bases and J by 0 bases, with 13 bases left in between. CDR3 size: 16 residues. PCR amplification relied on 60 Vbeta primers (plus 13 Jbeta primers). Measured with immunoSEQ multiplex PCR; TCRdb has only the in-frame clones, and not every one. The sample consists of roughly 190,000 clones, roughly 77% of them appearing once. The origin of this receptor is a man younger than 40 in good health and CMV-seropositive. Sequenced input: PBMCs. J is TRBJ2-1 and V is TRBV6-5; D is perhaps TRBD1 (5 bases). As DNA, the CDR3 is TGTGCCAGCAGTTGGGGCCTTCGTCGCTCCTACAATGAGCAGTTCTTC. Its translation is CASSWGLRRSYNEQFF.